The 19 T cell receptor beta chains below come from one sample, sequenced in a study of blood T cell repertoires in COVID-19. Data came from immunoSEQ multiplex PCR; TCRdb stores just in-frame clones and leaves some out. The profile shows about 210,000 clones, 81% of them singletons. Sequencing used PBMCs or T cells enriched from blood (not recorded which). The receptors stem from a woman aged 50 to 65 with acute COVID-19.

The V call is TRBV6-6, the J call TRBJ2-1; D uncertain. Germline V lookup: CDR1 MNHNY, CDR2 SVGAGI (reference sequence). The germline V and J ends were trimmed by 3 bases and 10 bases, with 10 bases remaining between them. CDR3 length equals 12 residues. The CDR3 region has the DNA TGTGCCAGCAGTTATCTTTCAGGAGAGCAGTTCTTC. This sequence encodes CASSYLSGEQFF.

The V and J genes are TRBV2 and TRBJ2-5, with TRBD2 identical over 16 bases. The CDR3 runs to 16 residues. Germline CDR1 is SNHLY and CDR2 is FYNNEI. J gave up 1 base and V 7 bases, and 3 bases lay outside the gene matches. The CDR3: CASTGTSGGAQETQYF. DNA of the CDR3: TGTGCCAGCACCGGGACTAGCGGGGGGGCCCAAGAGACCCAGTACTTC.

This clone has just a few counts. This chain joins TRBV15 and TRBJ1-2, with D maybe TRBD1 (5 bases). Germline loops: CDR1 LNHNV, CDR2 YYDKDF (reference sequence). The CDR3 is made up of 12 amino acids. Trimming took off 9 bases at V and 7 bases at J, with 15 bases between the two ends. Here the CDR3 reads CATSAGDVGYTF. The DNA of the CDR3 is TGTGCCACGAGTGCGGGGGATGTTGGCTACACCTTC.

The rearrangement joins TRBV28 to TRBJ1-3, with TRBD1 matching over 7 bases. The junction had 3 bases not matched to a gene; V was cut back by 5 bases and J by 2 bases. This CDR3 is 14 amino acids long. Germline values: CDR1 MDHEN, CDR2 SYDVKM. CDR3: CASSNRGAGNTIYF. DNA of the CDR3: TGTGCCAGCAGTAACAGGGGAGCTGGAAACACCATATATTTT. Supplemented by reference TRBV28 and TRBJ1-3, the full variable domain reads DVKVTQSSRYLVKRTGEKVFLECVQDMDHENMFWYRQDPGLGLRLIYFSYDVKMKEKGDIPEGYSVSREKKERFSLILESASTNQTSMYLCASSNRGAGNTIYFGEGSWLTVV.

The chain is built from TRBV19 and TRBJ2-2, with a weak D call TRBD2 (5 bases). CDR1 LNHDA and CDR2 SQIVND come from the germline V gene (reference sequence). The CDR3 is 16 amino acids. The V end lost 6 bases, the J end lost 0 bases, and 14 bases lay between the germline ends. This CDR3 reads CASRDGSISNTGELFF. The CDR3, as DNA: TGTGCCAGTAGGGATGGGAGTATCTCGAACACCGGGGAGCTGTTTTTT.

The chain is built from TRBV6-4 and TRBJ2-1, with TRBD1 matching 7 bases. The V segment lost 6 bases and the J segment 0 bases; nucleotides outside the gene matches: 8. This CDR3 has 16 amino acids. CDR1 is MRHNA and CDR2 is SNTAGT in the germline V gene. CDR3 protein: CASSPQGSSSYNEQFF. In DNA, the CDR3 is TGTGCCAGCAGCCCACAGGGGTCTAGCTCCTACAATGAGCAGTTCTTC.

This clone was seen only once. The CDR3 nucleotides are TGTGCCAGCAGCTACCCGACAGGGGGGAGCTCCTACGAGCAGTACTTC. Encoded protein: CASSYPTGGSSYEQYF. The chain is built from TRBV7-9 and TRBJ2-7, with 9 bases matching TRBD1. CDR3 size: 16 residues. Germline V CDR1 and CDR2: SEHNR, FQNEAQ (reference sequence). The trim removed 4 bases at V and 0 bases at J, leaving 7 bases unmatched. Full variable domain (rest looked up from reference TRBV7-9 and TRBJ2-7): DTGVSQNPRHKITKRGQNVTFRCDPISEHNRLYWYRQTLGQGPEFLTYFQNEAQLEKSRLLSDRFSAERPKGSFSTLEIQRTEQGDSAMYLCASSYPTGGSSYEQYFGPGTRLTVT.

The CDR3 coding sequence is TGTGCCAGCAGCCAGCCCTCGGGGATGGGGACTGAAGCTTTCTTT. The encoded protein is CASSQPSGMGTEAFF. V gene TRBV3-1 (or the pseudogene TRBV3-2) combines with J gene TRBJ1-1; D not resolved. This CDR3 is 15 amino acids long. Germline V gene lookup returns CDR1 LGHDT and CDR2 YNNKEL (reference sequence). V dropped 3 bases and J dropped 5 bases, with 16 bases sitting between them.

The J gene is TRBJ1-2, the V gene TRBV12-3 or TRBV12-4; D is unresolved. The CDR3 runs 13 residues. V lost 1 base and J 8 bases, leaving 11 bases between the germline ends. CDR3 amino acids: CASSLGEVVGYTF. In DNA, the CDR3 is TGTGCCAGCAGTTTAGGGGAGGTGGTCGGCTACACCTTC.

The V and J genes are TRBV9 and TRBJ2-7; 7 nucleotides line up with TRBD2. The germline V gene encodes CDR1 SGDLS and CDR2 YYNGEE. CDR3 length equals 16 residues. V shed 4 bases and J 5 bases; nucleotides not matched to a gene: 15. The chain's CDR3 is CASSYSPGLSENEQYF. Written as DNA, the CDR3 is TGTGCCAGCAGCTACTCACCGGGACTATCTGAAAACGAGCAGTACTTC.

The V call is TRBV6-2 or TRBV6-3, the J call TRBJ1-6; a possible D gene is TRBD1 (6 bases). CDR1 is MNHEY and CDR2 is SVGEGT in the germline V gene. Trimming cost V 0 bases and J 0 bases, with 21 bases left between them. The CDR3 loop spans 21 amino acids. The CDR3 DNA sequence: TGTGCCAGCAGTTACTCGGGATGGACAGTCACCTTGAGCTCCTATAATTCACCCCTCCACTTT. It codes for CASSYSGWTVTLSSYNSPLHF.

The gene calls are TRBV16 and TRBJ1-5, with D unresolved. The germline gives CDR1 KGHSY, CDR2 FQNENV. There are 15 residues in the CDR3. Trimming removed 1 base from V and 7 bases from J, with 14 bases in between. The CDR3: CASSQFSGGNQPQHF. The DNA of the CDR3 is TGTGCCAGCAGCCAATTTAGTGGCGGGAACCAGCCCCAGCATTTT.

V gene TRBV5-1 combines with J gene TRBJ2-3; TRBD1 agrees at 10 bases. The trim removed 4 bases at V and 4 bases at J, leaving 12 bases unmatched. The V gene's germline CDR1 is SGHRS and CDR2 YFSETQ. The CDR3 is 17 amino acids. The CDR3 region has the DNA TGCGCCAGCAGCCTCGATCCCCCTGACAGGGGGCCAGATACGCAGTATTTT. This codes for CASSLDPPDRGPDTQYF.

The chain combines TRBV10-3 with TRBJ2-1; the match to TRBD2 covers 9 bases. Losses at the gene ends were 6 bases for V and 0 bases for J; bases not matched to a gene: 6. This CDR3 has 16 residues. Germline CDR1 and CDR2: ENHRY and SYGVKD. The CDR3 loop reads CAISRLAESSYNEQFF. The CDR3 DNA follows: TGTGCCATCAGCCGACTAGCGGAGAGCTCCTACAATGAGCAGTTCTTC.

The rearrangement links TRBV5-1 to TRBJ2-3, with unresolved D. The CDR3 is made up of 15 amino acids. Germline values: CDR1 SGHRS, CDR2 YFSETQ. V dropped 0 bases and J dropped 3 bases, with 11 bases sitting between them. Here the CDR3 reads CASSLGGVSTDTQYF. The CDR3 nucleotides read TGCGCCAGCAGCTTGGGAGGAGTTAGTACAGATACGCAGTATTTT. The variable domain in full, with the rest retrieved from reference TRBV5-1 and TRBJ2-3, is KAGVTQTPRYLIKTRGQQVTLSCSPISGHRSVSWYQQTPGQGLQFLFEYFSETQRNKGNFPGRFSGRQFSNSRSEMNVSTLELGDSALYLCASSLGGVSTDTQYFGPGTRLTVL.

This chain connects TRBV5-6 to TRBJ2-3, with D tentatively TRBD1 (6 bases). Germline V CDR1 and CDR2: SGHDT, YYEEEE. This CDR3 contains 16 residues. V lost 0 bases and J 2 bases, leaving 13 bases between the germline ends. CDR3 nucleotide sequence: TGTGCCAGCAGCTTGGAAACAGGGTCTTTCACAGATACGCAGTATTTT. This encodes CASSLETGSFTDTQYF.

The CDR3 coding sequence is TGTGCCAGCAGCTTAGCAGTAGCCGGCTACTACGAGCAGTACTTC. Translated, it gives CASSLAVAGYYEQYF. The chain links TRBV7-2 to TRBJ2-7, with D unclear. The CDR3 is 15 residues long. Trimming removed 0 bases at V and 3 bases at J, with 12 bases between. Germline V gene sequence: CDR1 SGHTA, CDR2 FQGNSA.

V is TRBV7-2 and J is TRBJ1-2; D perhaps matches TRBD1 (5 bases). Germline CDR1 reads SGHTA; CDR2 reads FQGNSA. Trimming took 6 bases from V and 6 from J, leaving 17 bases between them. This CDR3 region has 14 residues. This chain's CDR3 is CASSKKGGDHGYTF. CDR3 sequence (DNA): TGTGCCAGCAGTAAAAAAGGAGGGGATCATGGCTACACCTTC.

Details on this clone: The same CDR3 also results from other DNA sequences found in this sample. The chain is built from TRBV19 and TRBJ1-5, with 8 bases identical to TRBD1. Per the germline V gene, CDR1 is LNHDA and CDR2 is SQIVND (reference sequence). This CDR3 comprises 14 residues. J lost 2 bases, V lost 3 bases, and 0 bases had no gene match. CDR3 DNA: TGTGCCAGTAGTATGGGACAGGGCAATCAGCCCCAGCATTTT. It encodes CASSMGQGNQPQHF.